These 20 T cell receptor beta chains share one sample of origin, sequenced in a study of T cell responses to AZD1222 COVID-19 vaccine. Generated by immunoSEQ multiplex PCR, the TCRdb table keeps only in-frame clones and is missing some. The table records 45,000 to 60,000 clones, over 65% of them present only once. Sequenced material: peripheral blood, taken on day 0 of AZD1222 vaccination. The receptors were gathered from an adult in good health.

The chain couples TRBV6-4 to TRBJ2-3, with 10 positions matching TRBD1. V lost 3 bases to trimming and J lost 6 bases; unmatched junction nucleotides: 6. Looked up from germline, CDR1 is MRHNA and CDR2 is SNTAGT. CDR3 length: 15 amino acids. CDR3 DNA sequence: TGTGCCAGCAGTGAAGGGGGGACAGGGGCGGATACGCAGTATTTT. It yields the protein CASSEGGTGADTQYF.

This chain connects TRBV11-2 to TRBJ1-4; 9 positions agree with TRBD1. Trimming at V came to 6 bases and at J to 4 bases, leaving 6 bases not matched to a gene. Germline V gene lookup returns CDR1 SGHAT and CDR2 FQNNGV. The CDR3 consists of 15 residues. The CDR3 protein is CASRRQGGFNEKLFF. CDR3 in DNA: TGTGCCAGCAGACGACAGGGGGGGTTTAATGAAAAACTGTTTTTT. The variable domain in full, completed from reference TRBV11-2 and TRBJ1-4, reads EAGVAQSPRYKIIEKRQSVAFWCNPISGHATLYWYQQILGQGPKLLIQFQNNGVVDDSQLPKDRFSAERLKGVDSTLKIQPAKLEDSAVYLCASRRQGGFNEKLFFGSGTQLSVL.

This rearrangement joins TRBV19 to TRBJ1-5; perhaps TRBD1 as D (6 bases). Between the trimmed V and J ends, which lost 5 bases and 5 bases, there was a span of 19 bases. The germline CDR1 and CDR2 sequences are LNHDA and SQIVND (reference sequence). This CDR3 contains 16 residues. The CDR3 reads CASSPLSGGPDQPQHF. The CDR3 nucleotides read TGTGCCAGTAGTCCCCTCTCGGGGGGGCCGGATCAGCCCCAGCATTTT.

The gene calls are TRBV5-1 and TRBJ1-6; D uncertain. V shed 1 base and J shed 5 bases, with 10 bases lying between them. Germline CDR1 SGHRS, CDR2 YFSETQ. This CDR3 is built from 15 residues. The CDR3 DNA reads as TGCGCCAGCAGCTTGAGTGGAGGGAATAATTCACCCCTCCACTTT. Translation gives CASSLSGGNNSPLHF.

This chain links TRBV5-1 with TRBJ1-3; D ambiguous. Germline values: CDR1 SGHRS, CDR2 YFSETQ. Trimming removed 0 bases at V and 2 bases at J, with 9 bases between. This CDR3 is 15 amino acids long. The DNA for the CDR3 is TGCGCCAGCAGCTTGGAGTCGGGAACTGGAAACACCATATATTTT. It encodes CASSLESGTGNTIYF.

This chain uses TRBV19 with TRBJ1-2; D might be TRBD1 (5 bases). CDR1 and CDR2 (germline): LNHDA, SQIVND (reference sequence). The CDR3 runs 12 residues. V shed 10 bases and J shed 0 bases, with 9 bases lying between them. The CDR3 loop is CATGPPNYGYTF. Here the CDR3 DNA reads TGTGCCACAGGGCCTCCTAACTATGGCTACACCTTC. Full variable domain (remainder filled in from reference TRBV19 and TRBJ1-2): DGGITQSPKYLFRKEGQNVTLSCEQNLNHDAMYWYRQDPGQGLRLIYYSQIVNDFQKGDIAEGYSVSREKKESFPLTVTSAQKNPTAFYLCATGPPNYGYTFGSGTRLTVV.

The CDR3 spells CASTGQGSYGYTF. CDR3 DNA: TGTGCCAGCACAGGACAGGGGAGCTATGGCTACACCTTC. This rearrangement joins TRBV5-6 to TRBJ1-2; 9 bases fit TRBD1. Losses at the gene ends were 6 bases for V and 4 bases for J; bases not matched to a gene: 4. CDR3 length: 13 residues. From germline, CDR1 is SGHDT and CDR2 YYEEEE.

J is TRBJ1-4 and V is TRBV6-2 or TRBV6-3; no clear D. The CDR3 covers 15 residues. Germline V gene lookup returns CDR1 MNHEY and CDR2 SVGEGT. Trimming pared 5 bases from V and 7 bases from J, leaving 17 bases between. The CDR3 here is CASSDPPALTEKLFF. Written as DNA, the CDR3 is TGTGCCAGCAGTGACCCGCCGGCTCTTACTGAAAAACTGTTTTTT.

This rearrangement joins TRBV24-1 to TRBJ2-5; 8 bases map to TRBD1. Looked up from germline, CDR1 is KGHDR and CDR2 is SFDVKD. V was pared by 7 bases and J by 0 bases, with 0 bases of the junction left unmatched. This CDR3 is built from 13 residues. CDR3 sequence: CATRGQDQETQYF. CDR3 in DNA: TGTGCCACCAGGGGACAGGACCAAGAGACCCAGTACTTC.

This chain uses TRBV9 with TRBJ2-7; D is ambiguous. The V end lost 0 bases, the J end lost 2 bases, and 9 bases lay between the germline ends. This CDR3 comprises 14 residues. Germline values: CDR1 SGDLS, CDR2 YYNGEE. DNA of the CDR3: TGTGCCAGCAGCGTAGACGAGACTCCCTACGAGCAGTACTTC. Protein: CASSVDETPYEQYF.

The genes are TRBV3-1 (or the pseudogene TRBV3-2) and TRBJ2-5; 7 positions agree with TRBD1. The V segment lost 0 bases and the J segment 1 base; nucleotides outside the gene matches: 5. The germline CDR1 and CDR2 sequences are LGHDT and YNNKEL (reference sequence). This CDR3 has 16 residues. The CDR3 DNA reads as TGTGCCAGCAGCCAAGAGTCGGCAGGGGGCCAAGAGACCCAGTACTTC. Its protein product is CASSQESAGGQETQYF.

This clone was seen a handful of times. The V gene is TRBV6-5, the J gene TRBJ2-3, with 10 bases lining up with TRBD2. CDR3 length equals 15 residues. Germline values: CDR1 MNHEY, CDR2 SVGAGI. The J segment lost 5 bases and the V segment lost 7 bases, leaving 9 bases of the junction unmatched. CDR3 nucleotides: TGTGCCAGCAAGTTGGCTCTAGCGGGAGTAGATACGCAGTATTTT. It codes for CASKLALAGVDTQYF.

The J gene is TRBJ1-2, the V gene TRBV6-5; D unresolved. This CDR3 region has 15 residues. Trimming left V 4 bases short and J 6 bases short, with 18 bases between. Germline CDR1 reads MNHEY; CDR2 reads SVGAGI. CDR3 amino acids: CASSSVEGGFDGYTF. The CDR3 DNA reads TGTGCCAGCAGTTCGGTAGAGGGTGGGTTCGATGGCTACACCTTC.

CDR3 DNA: TGCGCCAGCAGTGCCGCGGGAACTAATGAAAAACTGTTTTTT. Its translation is CASSAAGTNEKLFF. J is TRBJ1-4 and V is TRBV10-1; D unclear. The CDR3 loop spans 14 amino acids. Germline V CDR1 and CDR2: WNHNN, SYGVQD (reference sequence). Trimming removed 4 bases from V and 1 base from J, with 7 bases in between.

The rearrangement joins TRBV15 to TRBJ1-1, with D possibly TRBD1 on 5 matching bases. Germline loops: CDR1 LNHNV, CDR2 YYDKDF (reference sequence). The V gene lost 3 bases and the J gene lost 2 bases, with 13 bases spanning the gap. The CDR3 has 15 amino acids. CDR3 region: CATSRDTETNTEAFF. The CDR3 DNA sequence: TGTGCCACCAGCAGGGACACCGAGACTAACACTGAAGCTTTCTTT. The variable domain in full, with the rest retrieved from reference TRBV15 and TRBJ1-1, is DAMVIQNPRYQVTQFGKPVTLSCSQTLNHNVMYWYQQKSSQAPKLLFHYYDKDFNNEADTPDNFQSRRPNTSFCFLDIRSPGLGDTAMYLCATSRDTETNTEAFFGQGTRLTVV.

The CDR3, as DNA: TGTGCCAGCAGTGAATTTCTGGAGGGCCAGCCCCAGCATTTT. This translates into CASSEFLEGQPQHF. The V call is TRBV6-1, the J call TRBJ1-5, with D unclear. Trimming removed 2 bases at V and 7 bases at J, with 12 bases between. This CDR3 spans 14 amino acids. Germline V gene data show CDR1 as MNHNS and CDR2 as SASEGT.

The genes are TRBV11-2 and TRBJ2-1, with 13 bases lining up with TRBD2. V shed 5 bases and J 8 bases; nucleotides not matched to a gene: 12. The CDR3 length is 17 residues. Germline loops: CDR1 SGHAT, CDR2 FQNNGV. The DNA for the CDR3 is TGTGCCAGCAGCCTCGGGACTAGCGGGATTCAACGGGATGAGCAGTTCTTC. Translation: CASSLGTSGIQRDEQFF.

The chain uses TRBV23-1 and TRBJ2-7; D unresolved. TRBV23-1 is designated an ORF whose function remains uncertain. The CDR3 runs 12 residues. The V end lost 4 bases, the J end lost 2 bases, and 6 bases lay between the germline ends. The CDR3, as DNA: TGCGCCAGCAGTCTCAAGGCCTACGAGCAGTACGTC. Residues: CASSLKAYEQYV.

The V call is TRBV12-3 or TRBV12-4, the J call TRBJ1-1, with TRBD1 matching 9 bases. The CDR3 loop spans 13 amino acids. Losses at the gene ends were 6 bases for V and 4 bases for J; bases not matched to a gene: 3. This chain's CDR3 is CASSQTGGTEAFF. CDR3 coding DNA: TGTGCCAGCAGCCAGACAGGGGGCACTGAAGCTTTCTTT.

The chain has TRBV10-3 and TRBJ2-7, with D perhaps TRBD1 (6 bases). The germline V and J ends were trimmed by 6 bases and 0 bases, with 12 bases remaining between them. CDR3 length equals 14 residues. Looked up from germline, CDR1 is ENHRY and CDR2 is SYGVKD. CDR3 sequence (DNA): TGTGCCATCAGCCTCGACAGGCGCTCCTACGAGCAGTACTTC. Translated, it gives CAISLDRRSYEQYF.